These T cell receptor beta chains were read from a single sample in a study of cytomegalovirus exposure and HLA in healthy donors. TCRdb keeps only in-frame clones here, not all; method: immunoSEQ multiplex PCR. The sample lists over 200,000 clones; 80% to 90% were seen once. Specimen: PBMCs. The receptor set was obtained from a woman under 30 in good health and CMV-seronegative. CDR3s include the opening cysteine and the closing phenylalanine or tryptophan. The D gene is left open where the match is weak. Clone size, where shown, is once, few, many, or a class for clones that have expanded.

TRBJ2-1,TRBV4-1,TRBD2,NA,CASSQEVAGGLSSYNEQFF,TGCGCCAGCAGCCAAGAGGTAGCGGGGGGCCTCAGCTCCTACAATGAGCAGTTCTTC
TRBJ1-1,TRBV5-1,NA,NA,CASSLGVGPPNTEAFF,TGCGCCAGCAGCTTGGGAGTGGGGCCTCCGAACACTGAAGCTTTCTTT
TRBJ2-1,TRBV7-2,NA,few,CASSLRASYNEQFF,TGTGCCAGCAGCTTGAGGGCCTCCTACAATGAGCAGTTCTTC
TRBJ1-4,TRBV4-3,TRBD1,NA,CASSQDRQGATNEKLFF,TGCGCCAGCAGCCAAGATCGACAGGGCGCAACTAATGAAAAACTGTTTTTT
TRBJ2-1,TRBV2,NA,NA,CASMLSVNEQFF,TGTGCCAGCATGTTATCCGTCAATGAGCAGTTCTTC
TRBJ2-7,TRBV2,TRBD2,once,CASSENLRVAGEKVGEQYF,TGTGCCAGCAGTGAAAATCTGAGGGTGGCGGGAGAGAAAGTTGGCGAGCAGTACTTC
TRBJ2-7,TRBV4-1,NA,NA,CASSQAGQPTYEQYF,TGCGCCAGCAGCCAGGCGGGACAGCCTACCTACGAGCAGTACTTC
TRBJ2-2,TRBV11-2,NA,NA,CASSPPPDIGELFF,TGTGCCAGCAGCCCCCCGCCAGATATTGGGGAGCTGTTTTTT
TRBJ2-7,TRBV5-1,NA,once,CASSLTVHEQYF,TGCGCCAGCAGCTTGACAGTACACGAGCAGTACTTC
TRBJ1-2,TRBV6-5,NA,NA,CASTLGGHYGYTF,TGTGCCAGCACCTTAGGAGGCCACTATGGCTACACCTTC
TRBJ2-7,TRBV4-3,TRBD1,NA,CASSQENTGGPSYEQYF,TGCGCCAGCAGCCAAGAAAATACAGGGGGTCCCTCCTACGAGCAGTACTTC
TRBJ2-1,TRBV27,TRBD2,NA,CASSPSGPIRNEQFF,TGTGCCAGCAGTCCTAGCGGGCCCATAAGGAATGAGCAGTTCTTC
TRBJ2-1,TRBV4-3,TRBD2,NA,CASSQGTSGLNEQFF,TGCGCCAGCAGCCAAGGGACTAGCGGACTCAATGAGCAGTTCTTC
TRBJ1-6,TRBV4-1,NA,NA,CASSQVQVSPLHF,TGCGCCAGCAGCCAAGTTCAGGTTTCACCCCTCCACTTT
TRBJ2-1,TRBV7-6,TRBD2,NA,CASSHSGGTYNEQFF,TGTGCCAGCAGCCATAGCGGGGGGACCTACAATGAGCAGTTCTTC
TRBJ2-3,TRBV7-6,TRBD2,NA,CASSLVSGGVTVTQYF,TGTGCCAGCAGCTTAGTGAGCGGGGGAGTCACAGTTACGCAGTATTTT
TRBJ1-2,TRBV18,TRBD1,NA,CASSPRPGDRGRGYTF,TGTGCCAGCTCACCGAGGCCGGGGGACAGGGGGCGAGGCTACACCTTC
TRBJ1-1,TRBV7-8,NA,NA,CASSPLQGIMNTEAFF,TGTGCCAGCAGCCCCCTTCAGGGGATCATGAACACTGAAGCTTTCTTT
TRBJ1-6,TRBV6-6,NA,NA,CATRTGSHSPLHF,TGTGCCACCCGAACAGGGTCTCATTCACCCCTCCACTTT
TRBJ1-1,TRBV6-1,NA,NA,CASFGWRGTAFF,TGTGCCAGCTTCGGGTGGCGGGGGACGGCTTTCTTT
TRBJ1-2,TRBV5-1,TRBD1,NA,CASSRDRGYGYTF,TGCGCCAGCAGTCGGGACAGGGGCTATGGCTACACCTTC
TRBJ2-3,TRBV5-1,TRBD2,NA,CASRSDGTSGVLITDTQYF,TGCGCCAGCAGGTCAGACGGGACTAGCGGGGTGCTTATAACAGATACGCAGTATTTT
TRBJ1-6,TRBV27,TRBD1,NA,CATTNTGTGDSPLHF,TGTGCCACTACGAATACCGGGACAGGGGATTCACCCCTCCACTTT
TRBJ1-3,TRBV25-1,NA,NA,CASSDQGRSTIYF,TGTGCCAGCAGTGACCAGGGTAGGAGCACCATATATTTT
TRBJ2-1,TRBV7-3,TRBD2,NA,CASSIGLASYNEQFF,TGTGCCAGCAGCATCGGACTAGCTTCGTACAATGAGCAGTTCTTC
TRBJ2-7,TRBV5-4,NA,NA,CASSPWGLAIGEQYF,TGTGCCAGCAGCCCTTGGGGGCTAGCTATAGGCGAGCAGTACTTC
TRBJ1-2,TRBV27,NA,NA,CASSITGRAYGYTF,TGTGCCAGCAGTATTACGGGTAGAGCCTATGGCTACACCTTC
TRBJ1-2,TRBV9,NA,NA,CASSVAGSNYGYTF,TGTGCCAGCAGCGTAGCAGGGTCCAACTATGGCTACACCTTC
TRBJ2-7,TRBV5-1,TRBD2,NA,CASSLVAGEGYEQYF,TGCGCCAGCAGCTTGGTAGCGGGGGAAGGCTACGAGCAGTACTTC
TRBJ2-2,TRBV10-2,NA,few,CASSDKNTGELFF,TGCGCCAGCAGCGACAAGAACACCGGGGAGCTGTTTTTT
TRBJ2-3,TRBV13,TRBD1,NA,CASSRTGLSTDTQYF,TGTGCCAGCAGCCGGACAGGGTTAAGCACAGATACGCAGTATTTT
TRBJ1-3,TRBV6-6,NA,NA,CASSFGNTIYF,TGTGCCAGCTCGTTTGGAAACACCATATATTTT
TRBJ2-7,TRBV11-2,TRBD1,NA,CASSFNLGDRGYEQYF,TGTGCCAGCAGCTTCAACCTTGGTGACAGGGGCTACGAGCAGTACTTC
TRBJ2-7,TRBV4-2,TRBD2,once,CASSQVASGLRTYEQYF,TGTGCCAGCAGCCAAGTTGCTAGCGGCCTAAGAACTTACGAGCAGTACTTC
TRBJ1-1,TRBV4-1,NA,NA,CASSHSQAHTEAFF,TGCGCCAGCAGCCATTCGCAGGCTCACACTGAAGCTTTCTTT
TRBJ1-2,TRBV6-6,NA,once,CASTESTSSANYGYTF,TGTGCCAGCACGGAGAGTACGAGTTCCGCTAACTATGGCTACACCTTC
TRBJ2-5,TRBV7-9,TRBD2,NA,CASSWGLAGVGQETQYF,TGTGCCAGCAGCTGGGGACTAGCGGGGGTAGGCCAAGAGACCCAGTACTTC
TRBJ2-2,TRBV5-5,NA,NA,CASSLEVGLTDTGELFF,TGTGCCAGCAGCTTGGAGGTGGGGCTAACGGACACCGGGGAGCTGTTTTTT
TRBJ2-1,TRBV5-8,TRBD2,NA,CASSLAGTASGNNEQFF,TGTGCCAGCAGCTTGGCTGGAACAGCGAGCGGGAACAATGAGCAGTTCTTC
TRBJ2-1,TRBV7-8,TRBD2,NA,CASSFVLAGSQLHSYNEQFF,TGTGCCAGCAGCTTCGTGCTAGCGGGAAGCCAACTCCACTCCTACAATGAGCAGTTCTTC
TRBJ2-7,TRBV7-9,NA,NA,CASSLLGDGSSYEQYF,TGTGCCAGCAGCTTACTCGGGGATGGATCTTCCTACGAGCAGTACTTC
TRBJ1-6,TRBV10-3,TRBD1,NA,CAIRDRGPNSPLHF,TGTGCCATCAGGGACAGGGGGCCTAATTCACCCCTCCACTTT
TRBJ2-2,TRBV7-9,TRBD2,NA,CASSPGSGGPNTGELFF,TGTGCCAGCAGCCCCGGAAGCGGGGGGCCGAACACCGGGGAGCTGTTTTTT
TRBJ1-1,TRBV2,NA,NA,CASRYFRQIDFMNTEAFF,TGTGCCAGTCGCTATTTTAGACAGATAGATTTCATGAACACTGAAGCTTTCTTT
TRBJ1-4,TRBV5-8,TRBD1,NA,CASSHLGQEPSLNEKLFF,TGTGCCAGCAGCCACTTGGGACAGGAACCTTCCCTTAATGAAAAACTGTTTTTT
TRBJ2-5,TRBV27,TRBD2,NA,CASSFGTTQETQYF,TGTGCCAGCAGTTTCGGGACTACTCAAGAGACCCAGTACTTC
TRBJ2-2,TRBV7-3,TRBD2,NA,CASSLGLAGYGELFF,TGTGCCAGCAGCTTAGGACTAGCGGGATACGGGGAGCTGTTTTTT
TRBJ1-3,TRBV10-3,TRBD1,NA,CAISEQGAPGNTIYF,TGTGCCATCAGTGAGCAGGGGGCTCCTGGAAACACCATATATTTT
TRBJ2-7,TRBV20-1,NA,NA,CSARPGNEQYF,TGCAGTGCTAGACCGGGGAACGAGCAGTACTTC
TRBJ1-3,TRBV11-2,TRBD1,NA,CASSAGGLLKNTIYF,TGTGCCAGCAGCGCAGGGGGTCTTCTTAAAAACACCATATATTTT
TRBJ2-7,TRBV5-5,TRBD2,NA,CASSLLTAKRERYEQYF,TGTGCCAGCAGCTTGCTCACCGCAAAGCGGGAGCGCTACGAGCAGTACTTC
TRBJ2-7,TRBV4-3,NA,NA,CASSQDKAVYEQYF,TGCGCCAGCAGCCAAGACAAGGCGGTCTACGAGCAGTACTTC
TRBJ2-5,TRBV30,NA,NA,CAWSGGETQYF,TGTGCCTGGAGTGGAGGAGAGACCCAGTACTTC
TRBJ1-2,TRBV9,TRBD1,NA,CASSAGTGVDGYTF,TGTGCCAGCAGCGCCGGGACAGGGGTTGATGGCTACACCTTC